This T cell receptor (beta chain) was sequenced in a study of beta chain features in type 1 diabetes. The table lists this clone with a few counts. Its antigen remains unknown. Findings of the study overall: Moderate yet significant TCRB CDR3 shortening was seen in Type 1 diabetes patients in all four CD4+ subsets.

The V segment lost 5 bases and the J segment 3 bases; nucleotides outside the gene matches: 12. Germline V gene lookup returns CDR1 LNHDA and CDR2 SQIVND (reference sequence). The CDR3 extends over 17 amino acids. Since all of the isolated RNA was reverse transcribed, expressed TCRB transcripts were what got sequenced. Assay: immunoSEQ multiplex PCR; the TCRdb copy retains only in-frame clones and omits some. The data contain a few hundred thousand clones, around an eighth of them singletons. The receptor's source is a woman under 30 with type 1 diabetes. Source material: naive CD4+ T cells from blood. This chain uses TRBV19 with TRBJ2-7; TRBD2 matches 11 bases. The CDR3 loop reads CASSVSGTSGDNYEQYF. Here the CDR3 DNA reads TGTGCCAGTAGTGTTTCCGGGACTAGCGGTGACAACTACGAGCAGTACTTC.